The sequence of this T cell receptor beta chain was determined in a study of cytomegalovirus exposure and HLA in healthy donors. General study points: Earlier analysis yielded a pattern in which most TCR beta V segments were productive about 90% or about 30% of the time.

Unrecorded immune exposure was likely among donors, who were nominally healthy when sampled. Trimming cost V 4 bases and J 3 bases, with 12 bases left between them. CDR1 and CDR2 (germline): SGHDN, FVKESK. The CDR3 totals 14 residues. Primers: 60 Vbeta forward and 13 Jbeta reverse. The method was immunoSEQ multiplex PCR; TCRdb's version includes in-frame clones alone and lacks a portion of them. The sample carries about 250,000 clones, around two thirds recorded once. In its sample, this clone was seen a few times. Antigen specificity is unknown. The sequencing input was PBMCs. The chain employs TRBV14 and TRBJ2-5, with TRBD2 as a possible D gene (6 bases). The clonotype comes from a female donor in good health and CMV-seronegative. CDR3 sequence reads: CASSPGGPKETQYF. CDR3 DNA: TGTGCCAGCAGCCCCGGGGGACCGAAAGAGACCCAGTACTTC.